The 15 T cell receptor beta chains below come from one sample, sequenced in a study of identical twins. Via MiXCR, TCRdb re-called the 5' RACE reads, giving one row per CDR3 protein. This table has around 95,000 distinct CDR3 sequences, 4.5% to 6.5% appearing once. Material for sequencing was memory T cells sorted from blood. Source of these receptors: a woman in her forties or fifties in good health.

This clonotype was seen at least ten times. The V and J genes are TRBV7-2 and TRBJ1-4, with D maybe TRBD1 (5 bases). Germline-derived CDR1 and CDR2 are SGHTA and FQGNSA. V was trimmed by 1 base and J by 5 bases, leaving 14 bases between them. This CDR3 is built from 16 residues. The CDR3 protein is CASSLEPPGGNEKLFF. In nucleotides, the CDR3 is TGTGCCAGCAGCTTAGAGCCCCCGGGGGGAAATGAAAAACTGTTTTTT.

This clonotype has a count of ten or more. The rearrangement joins TRBV7-9 to TRBJ2-7, with 7 bases aligning to TRBD2. The V segment lost 5 bases and the J segment 7 bases; nucleotides outside the gene matches: 11. There are 14 residues in the CDR3. The germline gives CDR1 SEHNR, CDR2 FQNEAQ (reference sequence). The CDR3 DNA sequence: TGTGCCAGCAGCAAAGACCTCATCGGGAGGGAGCAGTACTTC. Its translation is CASSKDLIGREQYF.

This sequence joins TRBV29-1 and TRBJ2-5, with a possible D match to TRBD1 (6 bases). This CDR3 is 12 amino acids long. Looked up from germline, CDR1 is SQVTM and CDR2 is ANQGSEA. CDR3 protein: CGGWVGRETQYF. CDR3 coding DNA: TGCGGGGGCTGGGTGGGGCGAGAGACCCAGTACTTC.

The V and J genes are TRBV12-3 or TRBV12-4 and TRBJ2-5, with 7 bases identical to TRBD2. Unmatched junction bases numbered 5, after V lost 8 bases and J lost 5 bases. The CDR3 is 12 residues long. CDR3: CASGRVGETQYF. CDR3 DNA sequence: TGTGCCAGCGGGAGGGTTGGGGAGACCCAGTACTTC.

This clonotype was seen ten or more times. The rearrangement uses TRBV6-5 and TRBJ2-2; D not resolved. Per germline, CDR1 MNHEY and CDR2 SVGAGI. The CDR3 extends over 14 amino acids. Trimming took 8 bases from V and 2 from J, leaving 12 bases between them. The CDR3 nucleotides read TGTGCCAGCCGATATTGGCTTAACACCGGGGAGCTGTTTTTT. Its protein is CASRYWLNTGELFF.

The V and J genes are TRBV19 and TRBJ1-1; D is perhaps TRBD1 (5 bases). Germline V gives CDR1 LNHDA, CDR2 SQIVND (reference sequence). The ends were cut back, 5 bases at V and 1 base at J, with 11 bases in the middle. This CDR3 region has 14 residues. In DNA, the CDR3 is TGTGCCAGTAGTGTCGGACACGGGAACACTGAAGCTTTCTTT. Its translation is CASSVGHGNTEAFF.

This clonotype turned up a few times. The chain employs TRBV29-1 and TRBJ1-5, with D maybe TRBD1 (6 bases). Trimming left V 6 bases short and J 4 bases short, with 10 bases between. This CDR3 contains 12 residues. The V gene's germline CDR1 is SQVTM and CDR2 ANQGSEA. Here the CDR3 DNA reads TGCAGCGTGGGGGGGCCTAATCAGCCCCAGCATTTT. The encoded protein is CSVGGPNQPQHF.

This clonotype was picked up many times. The V and J genes are TRBV7-9 and TRBJ2-7; TRBD1 matches 8 bases. Trimming at V came to 2 bases and at J to 9 bases, leaving 0 bases not matched to a gene. Germline V lookup: CDR1 SEHNR, CDR2 FQNEAQ (reference sequence). CDR3 length: 11 residues. The CDR3 sequence: CASSLQGAQYV. Here the CDR3 DNA reads TGTGCCAGCAGCTTACAGGGGGCGCAGTACGTC.

This clonotype came up many times. The rearrangement uses TRBV6-5 and TRBJ2-3, with D uncertain. Germline V gives CDR1 MNHEY, CDR2 SVGAGI. CDR3 size: 14 residues. V dropped 6 bases and J dropped 5 bases, with 15 bases sitting between them. This CDR3 reads CASSRSLGRDTQYF. CDR3 DNA sequence: TGTGCCAGCAGCAGATCCCTAGGAAGAGATACGCAGTATTTT.

This clonotype appeared many times. The chain couples TRBV29-1 to TRBJ2-7; D is perhaps TRBD1 or TRBD2 (5 bases each). Per germline, CDR1 SQVTM and CDR2 ANQGSEA. This CDR3 has 12 residues. Trimming cost V 7 bases and J 1 base, with 11 bases left between them. This CDR3 reads CSGRDGSYEQYF. The CDR3 DNA is TGCAGCGGACGGGACGGTTCCTACGAGCAGTACTTC.

This clonotype was observed many times. Mismatch with germline at one junction end may stem from a read error. The rearrangement links TRBV10-2 to TRBJ2-3; TRBD1 matches at 7 bases. The germline V gene has CDR1 WSHSY and CDR2 SAAADI. The CDR3 consists of 11 residues. The CDR3 bases are TGCGCCAGCAGGGGGACAGCTACGCAGTATTTT. This codes for CASRGTATQYF.

This rearrangement joins TRBV19 to TRBJ1-3, with D unresolved. Germline V gene lookup returns CDR1 LNHDA and CDR2 SQIVND (reference sequence). The V gene lost 4 bases and the J gene lost 0 bases, with 10 bases spanning the gap. The CDR3 sequence is 15 residues long. The CDR3 nucleotides are TGTGCCAGTAGTAGGTTTGGCGACTCTGGAAACACCATATATTTT. It encodes CASSRFGDSGNTIYF.

The chain has TRBV11-2 and TRBJ2-3; possibly TRBD1 for D (7 bases). V dropped 0 bases and J dropped 7 bases, with 26 bases sitting between them. Germline CDR1 is SGHAT and CDR2 is FQNNGV. The CDR3 has 19 amino acids. CDR3 residues: CASSLDQARGDRLRYTQYF. DNA for the CDR3: TGTGCCAGCAGCTTAGATCAAGCCAGGGGGGACCGATTACGTTATACGCAGTATTTT.

This clonotype showed up just a few times. This chain connects TRBV7-6 to TRBJ2-5, with 9 bases that match TRBD2. Germline loops: CDR1 SGHVS, CDR2 FNYEAQ. V shed 1 base and J 5 bases; nucleotides not matched to a gene: 8. This CDR3 has 16 amino acids. The CDR3 protein is CASSLEAGGLGETQYF. As DNA, the CDR3 is TGTGCCAGCAGCTTAGAAGCGGGGGGTCTCGGGGAGACCCAGTACTTC.

This chain links TRBV7-3 with TRBJ2-2; 7 bases are shared with TRBD2. The ends lost 5 bases at V and 4 bases at J; junction bases unmatched: 7. The germline gives CDR1 SGHTA, CDR2 FQGTGA. CDR3 length equals 15 residues. The CDR3 region has the DNA TGTGCCAGCAGCCGCGGGAGATCAGGCACCGGGGAGCTGTTTTTT. Protein: CASSRGRSGTGELFF.